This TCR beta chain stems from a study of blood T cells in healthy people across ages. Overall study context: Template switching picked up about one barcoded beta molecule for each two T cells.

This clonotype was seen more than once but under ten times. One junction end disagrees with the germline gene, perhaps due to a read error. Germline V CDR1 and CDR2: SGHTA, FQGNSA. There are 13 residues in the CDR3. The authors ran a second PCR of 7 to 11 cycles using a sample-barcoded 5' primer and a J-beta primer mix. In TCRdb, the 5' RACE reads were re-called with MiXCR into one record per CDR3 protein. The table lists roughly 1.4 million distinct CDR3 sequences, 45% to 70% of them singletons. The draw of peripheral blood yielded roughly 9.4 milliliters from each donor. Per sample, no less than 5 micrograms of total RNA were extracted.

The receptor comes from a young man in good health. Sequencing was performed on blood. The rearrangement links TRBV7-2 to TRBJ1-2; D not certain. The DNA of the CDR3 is TGCGCCAGCAGCTTCGGGATAAACTATGGCTACACCTTC. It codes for CASSFGINYGYTF.